These T cell receptor beta chains were read from a single sample in a study of blood T cell repertoires in COVID-19. The assay was immunoSEQ multiplex PCR, and TCRdb's table has in-frame clones only and misses some. The repertoire consists of 200,000 to 250,000 clones, with 87% occurring once and the leading ten covering about 9.3%. The sequenced sample consisted of PBMCs or T cells enriched from blood (not recorded which). These receptors all come from a man aged 18 to 30 with acute COVID-19. The CDR3 runs from the conserved cysteine through the conserved F or W. A D gene is named only where the DNA matches it firmly. Expanded clones get a size class; other rows say once, few or many, or leave the size out.

j_gene	d_gene	abundance	len	v_gene	CDR3nt	CDR3aa
TRBJ1-5	NA	NA	12	TRBV19	TGTGCCAGTAGTAAAGGGAGGCAGCCCCAGCATTTT	CASSKGRQPQHF
TRBJ2-7	NA	NA	15	TRBV4-2	TGTGCCAGCAGCCAAGATGGCGGGGCCTCCTACGAGCAGTACTTC	CASSQDGGASYEQYF
TRBJ1-2	NA	NA	16	TRBV21-1	TGTGCCAGCAGCACCCTCCCAGGGAAGAGGAAAAATGGCTACACCTTC	CASSTLPGKRKNGYTF
TRBJ1-4	NA	NA	15	TRBV4-3	TGCGCCAGCAGCCCACGGAGGGGCGGGGATGAAAAACTGTTTTTT	CASSPRRGGDEKLFF
TRBJ2-7	TRBD2	few	17	TRBV25-1	TGTGCCAGCAGTGACCTGGGGCATCTAGCGGGAAACTACGAGCAGTACTTC	CASSDLGHLAGNYEQYF
TRBJ1-1	TRBD1	NA	17	TRBV18	TGTGCCAGCTCAACCCTGGACAGGGGGCGCCGGAACACTGAAGCTTTCTTT	CASSTLDRGRRNTEAFF
TRBJ1-2	NA	NA	16	TRBV4-2	TGTGCCAGCAGCCAAGGTCCTACGGGATTGAACTATGGCTACACCTTC	CASSQGPTGLNYGYTF
TRBJ2-1	TRBD1	NA	16	TRBV7-3	TGTGCCAGCAGCTTGGGACAGGGGATCTTAGGCAATGAGCAGTTCTTC	CASSLGQGILGNEQFF
TRBJ2-5	NA	NA	12	TRBV7-8	TGTGCCAGCACTAACAGAGAAGAGACCCAGTACTTC	CASTNREETQYF
TRBJ1-5	NA	NA	15	TRBV7-8	TGTGCCAGCAGCCCGTACGAGGGAAGCAATCAGCCCCAGCATTTT	CASSPYEGSNQPQHF
TRBJ1-6	NA	NA	16	TRBV27	TGTGCCAGCAGTTTGGGGTCCTCAGGGGCTAATTCACCCCTCCACTTT	CASSLGSSGANSPLHF
TRBJ2-7	TRBD1	NA	16	TRBV28	TGTGCCAGCAAAGGGACAGGGGGCGCGGGTTTCTACGAGCAGTACTTC	CASKGTGGAGFYEQYF
TRBJ2-1	NA	once	12	TRBV30	TGTGCCTGGACCTCCGGGAGCTCAGAGCAGTTCTTC	CAWTSGSSEQFF
TRBJ2-5	TRBD1	NA	13	TRBV28	TGTGCCAGCAGTTTGGGACAGGTGGACACCCAGTACTTC	CASSLGQVDTQYF
TRBJ2-1	TRBD2	NA	16	TRBV6-5	TGTGCCAGCAGTTACGGGACTAGCGGGAGTAAGAATGAGCAGTTCTTC	CASSYGTSGSKNEQFF
TRBJ1-1	TRBD1	once	13	TRBV28	TGTGCCAGCAGTGGGACAGGGGACACTGAAGCTTTCTTT	CASSGTGDTEAFF
TRBJ2-2	TRBD1	NA	16	TRBV4-1	TGCGCCAGCAGCCGAGGACAGGACGCGAACACCGGGGAGCTGTTTTTT	CASSRGQDANTGELFF
TRBJ1-3	NA	NA	18	TRBV7-9	TGTGCCAGCAGCTCCCAATCTCTGACAGTCTACTCTGGAAACACCATATATTTT	CASSSQSLTVYSGNTIYF
TRBJ1-3	NA	NA	17	TRBV3-1/TRBV3-2	TGTGCCAGCAGCCAAGACGTGGGCGCACGCTCTGGAAACACCATATATTTT	CASSQDVGARSGNTIYF
TRBJ2-5	TRBD2	NA	16	TRBV28	TGTGCCAGCAGTCCGCCCGGGACTAGTTGGGAAGAGACCCAGTACTTC	CASSPPGTSWEETQYF
TRBJ2-1	NA	NA	15	TRBV7-2	TGTGCCAGCAACCTAGGCCCGGGGAACTACAATGAGCAGTTCTTC	CASNLGPGNYNEQFF
TRBJ1-1	NA	NA	12	TRBV6-5	TGTGCCAGCAGACAGGGAAACACTGAAGCTTTCTTT	CASRQGNTEAFF
TRBJ2-7	TRBD1	NA	15	TRBV16	TGTGCCAGCAGCCGGGGACAGGGGAATTCCTACGAGCAGTACTTC	CASSRGQGNSYEQYF
TRBJ1-4	TRBD1	NA	14	TRBV27	TGTGCCAGCAGTTCCGACAGGGGGCTCGAAAAACTGTTTTTT	CASSSDRGLEKLFF
TRBJ2-7	TRBD1	NA	12	TRBV19	TGTGCCACCTCGACAGGGTCCTACGAGCAGTACTTC	CATSTGSYEQYF
TRBJ2-3	TRBD2	NA	15	TRBV7-9	TGTGCCAGCAGCCTAACTAGCGGGGCCACAGATACGCAGTATTTT	CASSLTSGATDTQYF
TRBJ1-2	NA	few	14	TRBV25-1	TGTGCCAGCAGTAATGGCTTTCGGAGCGGTGGCTACACCTTC	CASSNGFRSGGYTF
TRBJ2-1	TRBD1	NA	15	TRBV9	TGTGCCAGCAGCGCACAGGGGTACCTTATGGATGAGCAGTTCTTC	CASSAQGYLMDEQFF
TRBJ2-7	NA	NA	14	TRBV7-9	TGTGCCAGCAGCTTAGATATTAACTCCTACGAGCAGTACTTC	CASSLDINSYEQYF
TRBJ1-5	NA	NA	13	TRBV20-1	TGCAGTGCTAGTGGTCAGGGTAATCAGCCCCAGCATTTT	CSASGQGNQPQHF
TRBJ2-3	NA	NA	13	TRBV7-9	TGTGCCAGCAACAGACAGAGCACAGATACGCAGTATTTT	CASNRQSTDTQYF